This T cell receptor beta chain derives from a study of early T cells in non-severe SARS-CoV-2 infection. At the level of the study: With bulk RNA from unsorted whole blood as input, sequencing yielded unpaired chains.

Unique molecular identifier tags were affixed to discrete cDNA molecules. TCRdb reprocessed the 5' RACE reads via MiXCR and lists one record per CDR3 protein. Altogether 70,000 or so distinct CDR3 sequences are present, around 15% being singletons, with the ten largest covering over 12%. The CDR3 runs 13 residues. Trimming cost V 6 bases and J 7 bases, with 15 bases left between them. CDR1 MGHDK and CDR2 SYGVNS come from the germline V gene. This clonotype was recorded at least ten times. Its antigen remains unidentified. Study conclusions and caveats: VDJdb matching, biased toward anti-spike CD8 responses, missed private and CD4 specificities.

J is TRBJ1-2 and V is TRBV25-1, with D perhaps matching TRBD1 (6 bases). The sequence derives from an adult who was a healthcare worker with PCR-confirmed SARS-CoV-2 infection or an uninfected control (not recorded which). The sample taken for sequencing was whole blood. DNA of the CDR3: TGTGCCAGCAGCGGTACAGGGAAGTTTGGCTACACCTTC. This gives the protein CASSGTGKFGYTF.